This T cell receptor (beta chain) was captured by sequencing in a study of T cell repertoires in cytomegalovirus infection. The wider study: Recently identified HLA-C-restricted CMV epitopes were used, and well-studied HLA-B-restricted CMV epitopes were used as well. Public signatures in TCR beta pointed to CMV infection and matching HLA type. Study-wide points: Dominating the ex vivo response were TCR beta clonotypes that were CMV-specific and HLA-C-restricted. Using cumulative public TCR beta family frequency, the authors identified those who carried CMV together with the relevant HLA.

TCRdb redid the calling of the reads with MiXCR, one entry per CDR3 protein. The sample has under 300,000 distinct CDR3 sequences; 20% to 25% are singletons. A remark on this clonotype: Its antigen is unknown.

This receptor was identified in a human donor in good health (CMV status not recorded). Some clones in this sample may be carry-over from other donors' samples. Specimen: cultured PBMCs, collected from culture after CMV antigen stimulation.

CDR3: CASSLVLSGAGNTEAFF. CDR3 in DNA: TGTGCCAGCAGCTTAGTCCTCTCCGGGGCGGGGAACACTGAAGCTTTCTTT. The chain recombines TRBV7-6 with TRBJ1-1; maybe TRBD1 (5 bases). Germline V gene lookup returns CDR1 SGHVS and CDR2 FNYEAQ. The CDR3 covers 17 residues. The V end lost 1 base, the J end lost 1 base, and 16 bases lay between the germline ends.